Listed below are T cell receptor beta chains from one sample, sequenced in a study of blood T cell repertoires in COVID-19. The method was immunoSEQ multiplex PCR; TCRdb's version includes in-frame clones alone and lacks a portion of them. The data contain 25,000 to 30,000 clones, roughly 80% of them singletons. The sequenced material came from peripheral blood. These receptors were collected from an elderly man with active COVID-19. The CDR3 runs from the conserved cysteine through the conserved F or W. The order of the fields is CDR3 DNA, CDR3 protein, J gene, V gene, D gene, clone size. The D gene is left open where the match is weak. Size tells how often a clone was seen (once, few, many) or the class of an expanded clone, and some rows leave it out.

cdr3_nt: TGTGCCAGCAGCTTAGCGAGGACAGATCAAGAGACCCAGTACTTC
cdr3_aa: CASSLARTDQETQYF
j_call: TRBJ2-5
v_call: TRBV7-9
d_call: NA
clone_size: NA

cdr3_nt: TGTGCCAGCAGTGAGCTACTAGCGAGATTGGAGACCCAGTACTTC
cdr3_aa: CASSELLARLETQYF
j_call: TRBJ2-5
v_call: TRBV6-1
d_call: TRBD2
clone_size: NA

cdr3_nt: TGCGCCAGCAGCGAGGACAGGGGGCCTTCGAACACTGAAGCTTTCTTT
cdr3_aa: CASSEDRGPSNTEAFF
j_call: TRBJ1-1
v_call: TRBV5-1
d_call: TRBD1
clone_size: NA

cdr3_nt: TGTGCCAGCAGTGGACTAGCGGGGGGAACAGATACGCAGTATTTT
cdr3_aa: CASSGLAGGTDTQYF
j_call: TRBJ2-3
v_call: TRBV2
d_call: TRBD2
clone_size: NA

cdr3_nt: TGTGCCAGCAGCGTAGCCCCACTTGGCAGGTCGAACACCGGGGAGCTGTTTTTT
cdr3_aa: CASSVAPLGRSNTGELFF
j_call: TRBJ2-2
v_call: TRBV9
d_call: NA
clone_size: NA

cdr3_nt: TGTGCCAGCAGCCAAGGAGGACAGGGGGTAACAGGTGGCTACACCTTC
cdr3_aa: CASSQGGQGVTGGYTF
j_call: TRBJ1-2
v_call: TRBV3-1/TRBV3-2
d_call: TRBD1
clone_size: NA

cdr3_nt: TGTGCCAGCAGCCCGATCCGGGACAGGGGGGTCGTCGCCTTC
cdr3_aa: CASSPIRDRGVVAF
j_call: TRBJ1-2
v_call: TRBV2
d_call: TRBD1
clone_size: NA

cdr3_nt: TGTGCCAGCAGCCAGGGGGCGGGCACTGAAGCTTTCTTT
cdr3_aa: CASSQGAGTEAFF
j_call: TRBJ1-1
v_call: TRBV3-1/TRBV3-2
d_call: NA
clone_size: NA

cdr3_nt: TGTGCCAGTAGTATCCCCAGGGGCTTCAATCAGCCCCAGCATTTT
cdr3_aa: CASSIPRGFNQPQHF
j_call: TRBJ1-5
v_call: TRBV19
d_call: NA
clone_size: NA

cdr3_nt: TGTGCCAGCAGTTCGGGGGGGCTCGAGACCCAGTACTTC
cdr3_aa: CASSSGGLETQYF
j_call: TRBJ2-5
v_call: TRBV6-5
d_call: TRBD2
clone_size: NA

cdr3_nt: TGCGCCAGCAGCTTGGTTGGACACGAAGGCTACGAGCAGTACTTC
cdr3_aa: CASSLVGHEGYEQYF
j_call: TRBJ2-7
v_call: TRBV5-1
d_call: NA
clone_size: NA

cdr3_nt: TGTGCCAGCAGTTCCCTAGCGAACACCGGGGAGCTGTTTTTT
cdr3_aa: CASSSLANTGELFF
j_call: TRBJ2-2
v_call: TRBV6-5
d_call: NA
clone_size: NA

cdr3_nt: TGTGCCAGCATGACGCCGGGGAACACTGAAGCTTTCTTT
cdr3_aa: CASMTPGNTEAFF
j_call: TRBJ1-1
v_call: TRBV2
d_call: NA
clone_size: NA

cdr3_nt: TGTGCCACCAGCAGAGACTCGGGGATAGAGACCCAGTACTTC
cdr3_aa: CATSRDSGIETQYF
j_call: TRBJ2-5
v_call: TRBV15
d_call: NA
clone_size: NA

cdr3_nt: TGTGCCAGTAGTATTGCAGGCACTGAAGCTTTCTTT
cdr3_aa: CASSIAGTEAFF
j_call: TRBJ1-1
v_call: TRBV19
d_call: NA
clone_size: NA

cdr3_nt: TGTGCCAGCAGTTATAGCGGTTATAACACCGAGCAGTACTTC
cdr3_aa: CASSYSGYNTEQYF
j_call: TRBJ2-7
v_call: TRBV27
d_call: NA
clone_size: NA

cdr3_nt: TGTGCCAGCAGAATACTGGGGGAGGCCGGGGAGCTGTTTTTT
cdr3_aa: CASRILGEAGELFF
j_call: TRBJ2-2
v_call: TRBV2
d_call: NA
clone_size: few

cdr3_nt: TGTGCCACCAGTGATTTAGGACAGTTTTTAGGTAATTCACCCCTCCACTTT
cdr3_aa: CATSDLGQFLGNSPLHF
j_call: TRBJ1-6
v_call: TRBV24-1
d_call: NA
clone_size: large

cdr3_nt: TGTGCCAGCACAGGGGGCAATCAGCCCCAGCATTTT
cdr3_aa: CASTGGNQPQHF
j_call: TRBJ1-5
v_call: TRBV2
d_call: NA
clone_size: few

cdr3_nt: TGTGCCAGTAGGGGACTAGCGGGGGGCCGAAGGCAAGAGACCCAGTACTTC
cdr3_aa: CASRGLAGGRRQETQYF
j_call: TRBJ2-5
v_call: TRBV19
d_call: TRBD2
clone_size: NA

cdr3_nt: TGTGCCAGCAGTCGGCCCCATGGGAGGACAGGGTATTCCTACAATGAGCAGTTCTTC
cdr3_aa: CASSRPHGRTGYSYNEQFF
j_call: TRBJ2-1
v_call: TRBV6-6
d_call: TRBD1
clone_size: NA

cdr3_nt: TGTGCCAGCTCCTCCCAGTCCACCGGGGAGCTGTTTTTT
cdr3_aa: CASSSQSTGELFF
j_call: TRBJ2-2
v_call: TRBV18
d_call: NA
clone_size: NA

cdr3_nt: TGTGCCAGCATCCCAGTCTACGAGCAGTACTTC
cdr3_aa: CASIPVYEQYF
j_call: TRBJ2-7
v_call: TRBV2
d_call: NA
clone_size: NA

cdr3_nt: TGTGCCAGCAGCTTAGACGGGAATCAGCCCCAGCATTTT
cdr3_aa: CASSLDGNQPQHF
j_call: TRBJ1-5
v_call: TRBV7-9
d_call: NA
clone_size: few

cdr3_nt: TGTGCCAGCAGTGGGCCGTGGCTCTCTGGAAACACCATATATTTT
cdr3_aa: CASSGPWLSGNTIYF
j_call: TRBJ1-3
v_call: TRBV2
d_call: NA
clone_size: NA

cdr3_nt: TGTGCCAGCAGCTTAGGACAGGCAGAAGAGACCCAGTACTTC
cdr3_aa: CASSLGQAEETQYF
j_call: TRBJ2-5
v_call: TRBV7-9
d_call: NA
clone_size: NA

cdr3_nt: TGTGCCACCAGTGCCCCTGCGGCAACCGGGGCCAACGTCCTGACTTTC
cdr3_aa: CATSAPAATGANVLTF
j_call: TRBJ2-6
v_call: TRBV24-1
d_call: NA
clone_size: NA

cdr3_nt: TGTGCCAGCAGCCCTGGACAGGTCTATGGCTACACCTTC
cdr3_aa: CASSPGQVYGYTF
j_call: TRBJ1-2
v_call: TRBV12-3/TRBV12-4
d_call: TRBD1
clone_size: NA

cdr3_nt: TGTGCCAGCAGGACCCGCAGCAGTCAAAGGGGTCAGTACTTC
cdr3_aa: CASRTRSSQRGQYF
j_call: TRBJ2-5
v_call: TRBV2
d_call: NA
clone_size: NA

cdr3_nt: TGTGCCAGCAGCCCTAGGACAGGGGGCCGGGATGAGCAGTTCTTC
cdr3_aa: CASSPRTGGRDEQFF
j_call: TRBJ2-1
v_call: TRBV7-2
d_call: TRBD1
clone_size: NA

cdr3_nt: TGTGCCAGCAGCTTAAACTACGCAACCCCCCTAGCGGGATTGCGGAATGAGCAGTTCTTC
cdr3_aa: CASSLNYATPLAGLRNEQFF
j_call: TRBJ2-1
v_call: TRBV7-6
d_call: TRBD2
clone_size: NA

cdr3_nt: TGTGCCTGGAGTGAGGGGCAGGGGGCTTCCTATGGCTACACCTTC
cdr3_aa: CAWSEGQGASYGYTF
j_call: TRBJ1-2
v_call: TRBV30
d_call: TRBD1
clone_size: NA

cdr3_nt: TGTGCCAGCACCCTTAGGAGCAGGGGTAGAAACACTGAAGCTTTCTTT
cdr3_aa: CASTLRSRGRNTEAFF
j_call: TRBJ1-1
v_call: TRBV3-1/TRBV3-2
d_call: NA
clone_size: once

cdr3_nt: TGTGCCAGTAGTATCGGCAGAGGAGCCACTGAAGCTTTCTTT
cdr3_aa: CASSIGRGATEAFF
j_call: TRBJ1-1
v_call: TRBV19
d_call: NA
clone_size: NA

cdr3_nt: TGTGCCAGCAGCTTTACAGGGGGCTTGCGCACCGGGGAGCTGTTTTTT
cdr3_aa: CASSFTGGLRTGELFF
j_call: TRBJ2-2
v_call: TRBV5-6
d_call: TRBD1
clone_size: NA

cdr3_nt: TGTGCCATCACTTCCAGTTCCCCCGGGGGAGAAGCTTTCTTT
cdr3_aa: CAITSSSPGGEAFF
j_call: TRBJ1-1
v_call: TRBV10-3
d_call: NA
clone_size: NA

cdr3_nt: TGTGCCTGGACAGGGGGGACCGCGTACCAAGAGACCCAGTACTTC
cdr3_aa: CAWTGGTAYQETQYF
j_call: TRBJ2-5
v_call: TRBV30
d_call: NA
clone_size: NA

cdr3_nt: TGTGCCAGCAGCGTTCTACAGGGTACCTACAATGAGCAGTTCTTC
cdr3_aa: CASSVLQGTYNEQFF
j_call: TRBJ2-1
v_call: TRBV9
d_call: NA
clone_size: NA

cdr3_nt: TGTGCCAGCTCACCAGGTCAGAGGGTAACCGGCGGGGAGCTGTTTTTT
cdr3_aa: CASSPGQRVTGGELFF
j_call: TRBJ2-2
v_call: TRBV18
d_call: NA
clone_size: NA

cdr3_nt: TGTGCCAGCAGGAGACAGGTCGACTATGGCTACACCTTC
cdr3_aa: CASRRQVDYGYTF
j_call: TRBJ1-2
v_call: TRBV6-4
d_call: NA
clone_size: NA

cdr3_nt: TGTGCCAGCAGCTTGGCCCGGGAACGGTTAACTGAAGCTTTCTTT
cdr3_aa: CASSLARERLTEAFF
j_call: TRBJ1-1
v_call: TRBV5-4
d_call: NA
clone_size: NA

cdr3_nt: TGCGCCAGCAGCCAAGATGAGATAGATGCGCCGTACTTC
cdr3_aa: CASSQDEIDAPYF
j_call: TRBJ2-4
v_call: TRBV4-1
d_call: NA
clone_size: NA

cdr3_nt: TGTGCCTGGAGTACCCAGGGGGTGGGGGAGCAGTTCTTC
cdr3_aa: CAWSTQGVGEQFF
j_call: TRBJ2-1
v_call: TRBV30
d_call: TRBD1
clone_size: NA

cdr3_nt: TGTGCCAGCTCACCACCCAGACTAGCGGGGGGAAGAGAGACCCAGTACTTC
cdr3_aa: CASSPPRLAGGRETQYF
j_call: TRBJ2-5
v_call: TRBV18
d_call: TRBD2
clone_size: NA

cdr3_nt: TGTGCCACCAGCAGAGATTACCGACAGGACTACGAGCAGTACTTC
cdr3_aa: CATSRDYRQDYEQYF
j_call: TRBJ2-7
v_call: TRBV15
d_call: NA
clone_size: NA

cdr3_nt: TGTGCCAGCAGCCCACAGCTAGCGGGGGCCAACACCGGGGAGCTGTTTTTT
cdr3_aa: CASSPQLAGANTGELFF
j_call: TRBJ2-2
v_call: TRBV7-3
d_call: TRBD2
clone_size: NA

cdr3_nt: TGTGCCAGCAGCTTCTCCCCGGGACAGGGGGTTTACAATGAGCAGTTCTTC
cdr3_aa: CASSFSPGQGVYNEQFF
j_call: TRBJ2-1
v_call: TRBV9
d_call: TRBD1
clone_size: NA

cdr3_nt: TGTGCCAGCAGCAAGGGACTAGCGGGGGGCTATTACAATGAGCAGTTCTTC
cdr3_aa: CASSKGLAGGYYNEQFF
j_call: TRBJ2-1
v_call: TRBV5-4
d_call: TRBD2
clone_size: NA

cdr3_nt: TGTGCCAGCAGTTACGGGACAGGGCCCTATTCACCCCTCCACTTT
cdr3_aa: CASSYGTGPYSPLHF
j_call: TRBJ1-6
v_call: TRBV6-5
d_call: TRBD1
clone_size: NA

cdr3_nt: TGTGCCAGCAGCCAAGACAGGGTAGACGGAAACACCATATATTTT
cdr3_aa: CASSQDRVDGNTIYF
j_call: TRBJ1-3
v_call: TRBV4-2
d_call: NA
clone_size: NA

cdr3_nt: TGTGCCAGCAGCTTATACCAGGGCAGGTCGGCCGGGGAGCTGTTTTTT
cdr3_aa: CASSLYQGRSAGELFF
j_call: TRBJ2-2
v_call: TRBV11-2
d_call: NA
clone_size: NA

cdr3_nt: TGTGCCAGCAGCTTGGCGGCTAGCGGGGGAACTAGCACAGATACGCAGTATTTT
cdr3_aa: CASSLAASGGTSTDTQYF
j_call: TRBJ2-3
v_call: TRBV5-5
d_call: TRBD2
clone_size: NA

cdr3_nt: TGTGCCAGCAGCTTGCAGCGGAACTCTGGAAACACCATATATTTT
cdr3_aa: CASSLQRNSGNTIYF
j_call: TRBJ1-3
v_call: TRBV5-6
d_call: NA
clone_size: once

cdr3_nt: TGTGCCATCACGGGAGACAGGGACTCACCCCTCCACTTT
cdr3_aa: CAITGDRDSPLHF
j_call: TRBJ1-6
v_call: TRBV10-3
d_call: TRBD1
clone_size: NA

cdr3_nt: TGCGCCAGCAGACGACAGGGGGAATTCGACGAGCAGTACTTC
cdr3_aa: CASRRQGEFDEQYF
j_call: TRBJ2-7
v_call: TRBV5-1
d_call: TRBD1
clone_size: NA

cdr3_nt: TGTGCCAGCAGTGAACGAGGGGAGACCCAGTACTTC
cdr3_aa: CASSERGETQYF
j_call: TRBJ2-5
v_call: TRBV2
d_call: NA
clone_size: NA

cdr3_nt: TGTGCCAGCAGCTCCTCCCCGGGACAGGGTTGGGAGACCCAGTACTTC
cdr3_aa: CASSSSPGQGWETQYF
j_call: TRBJ2-5
v_call: TRBV7-6
d_call: TRBD1
clone_size: NA

cdr3_nt: TGCGCCAGCAGCTTGGGAGGCGGGAGTGAAAAACTGTTTTTT
cdr3_aa: CASSLGGGSEKLFF
j_call: TRBJ1-4
v_call: TRBV5-1
d_call: NA
clone_size: NA

cdr3_nt: TGTGCCAGCAGCCAAGAACCCTTAGCGGGGGTGGAGACCCAGTACTTC
cdr3_aa: CASSQEPLAGVETQYF
j_call: TRBJ2-5
v_call: TRBV4-2
d_call: TRBD2
clone_size: once

cdr3_nt: TGTGCCTGGGGGGAGGGGCGCCTCACCGGGGAGCTGTTTTTT
cdr3_aa: CAWGEGRLTGELFF
j_call: TRBJ2-2
v_call: TRBV30
d_call: TRBD2
clone_size: NA